These 21 T cell receptor beta chains came from one sample sequenced in a study of T cells in localized non-small cell lung cancer. Profiled with immunoSEQ multiplex PCR; TCRdb holds only in-frame clones, not every one. The sample includes tens of thousands of clones, roughly 88% seen only once; the top ten take just under 2%. Here the sequenced sample was peripheral blood, taken before any cancer treatment. Source of these receptors: a woman aged 40 to 75 with stage I lung adenocarcinoma.

The J gene is TRBJ2-3, the V gene TRBV6-6, with 13 nucleotides matching TRBD2. The CDR3 has 15 amino acids. J lost 4 bases, V lost 7 bases, and 5 bases had no gene match. Germline loops: CDR1 MNHNY, CDR2 SVGAGI (reference sequence). CDR3 in DNA: TGTGCCAGCAAAGGACTAGCGGGAGCCTCAGATACGCAGTATTTT. Protein product: CASKGLAGASDTQYF.

The chain couples TRBV9 to TRBJ1-2, with 8 bases fitting TRBD1. Germline CDR1 and CDR2: SGDLS and YYNGEE. Trimming took 4 bases from V and 5 from J; bases not matched to a gene: 7. CDR3 length: 14 amino acids. This CDR3 is CASSPGQVIYGYTF. CDR3 bases: TGTGCCAGCAGCCCGGGACAGGTTATTTATGGCTACACCTTC.

CDR3: CASSSTAGVGANVLTF. As DNA, the CDR3 is TGTGCCAGCAGCTCTACGGCAGGGGTTGGGGCCAACGTCCTGACTTTC. V usage is TRBV7-3 and J usage is TRBJ2-6; a weak D match, TRBD1 (6 bases). This CDR3 is 16 amino acids long. V was shortened by 4 bases and J by 3 bases, with 13 bases between the two germline ends. The V gene's germline CDR1 is SGHTA and CDR2 FQGTGA.

The chain links TRBV18 to TRBJ1-2, with TRBD1 matching 8 bases. Germline V CDR1 and CDR2: KGHSH, LQKENI. The CDR3 spans 13 residues. With 6 bases clipped from V and 5 bases from J, the junction kept 5 bases outside the gene matches. The CDR3 DNA is TGTGCCAGCTCGAGGGGACAGGAGTATGGCTACACCTTC. It is translated as CASSRGQEYGYTF.

This chain links TRBV5-4 with TRBJ2-7; 7 bases line up with TRBD1. CDR3 length: 13 residues. V trimming: 2 bases; J trimming: 3 bases; junction bases outside the gene matches: 2. CDR1 SGHNT and CDR2 YYREEE come from the germline V gene (reference sequence). The DNA of the CDR3 is TGTGCCAGCAGCTTCCGGGACAGCTACGAGCAGTACTTC. This encodes CASSFRDSYEQYF. The full variable domain, rest sourced from reference TRBV5-4 and TRBJ2-7, is ETGVTQSPTHLIKTRGQQVTLRCSSQSGHNTVSWYQQALGQGPQFIFQYYREEENGRGNFPPRFSGLQFPNYSSELNVNALELDDSALYLCASSFRDSYEQYFGPGTRLTVT.

CDR3: CASSPRDQSNEQFF. CDR3 in DNA: TGTGCCAGCAGCCCCCGGGACCAGAGCAATGAGCAGTTCTTC. This chain uses TRBV11-3 with TRBJ2-1; tentatively, D is TRBD1 or TRBD2 (5 bases each). From germline, CDR1 is SGHNT and CDR2 YENEEA. V lost 5 bases, J lost 6 bases, and 14 bases lay in between. CDR3 size: 14 residues. Full variable domain (rest looked up from reference TRBV11-3 and TRBJ2-1): EAGVVQSPRYKIIEKKQPVAFWCNPISGHNTLYWYLQNLGQGPELLIRYENEEAVDDSQLPKDRFSAERLKGVDSTLKIQPAELGDSAVYLCASSPRDQSNEQFFGPGTRLTVL.

The V and J genes are TRBV29-1 and TRBJ1-3; D is possibly TRBD1 (5 bases). V gave up 1 base and J gave up 2 bases, with 9 bases separating them. This CDR3 spans 14 amino acids. Looked up from germline, CDR1 is SQVTM and CDR2 is ANQGSEA. The CDR3 nucleotides read TGCAGCGTTGAAGCCGGGGGGACTGGAAACACCATATATTTT. Encoded protein: CSVEAGGTGNTIYF.

This chain uses TRBV7-9 with TRBJ2-7, with TRBD2 matching over 14 bases. From germline, CDR1 is SEHNR and CDR2 FQNEAQ (reference sequence). The CDR3 consists of 17 residues. The V and J ends lost 2 bases and 5 bases, in that order; junction bases with no gene match: 8. The CDR3 here is CASSLSSGLAGVNEQYF. CDR3 nucleotides: TGTGCCAGCAGCTTATCATCGGGACTAGCGGGAGTCAACGAGCAGTACTTC.

The chain uses TRBV19 and TRBJ1-6; D perhaps matches TRBD1 (6 bases). V lost 6 bases and J lost 6, with 15 bases in between. The CDR3 contains 15 residues. The germline CDR1 and CDR2 sequences are LNHDA and SQIVND (reference sequence). CDR3 DNA sequence: TGTGCCAGTAGCCCTTCGGACAGTTTTAATTCACCCCTCCACTTT. This sequence encodes CASSPSDSFNSPLHF. The whole variable domain, remainder taken from reference TRBV19 and TRBJ1-6, is DGGITQSPKYLFRKEGQNVTLSCEQNLNHDAMYWYRQDPGQGLRLIYYSQIVNDFQKGDIAEGYSVSREKKESFPLTVTSAQKNPTAFYLCASSPSDSFNSPLHFGNGTRLTVT.

Here the CDR3 reads CASTPAGKPYEQYF. The CDR3, as DNA: TGTGCCAGCACCCCTGCGGGAAAGCCCTACGAGCAGTACTTC. The chain combines TRBV28 with TRBJ2-7, with D possibly matching TRBD2 (6 bases). The germline V gene encodes CDR1 MDHEN and CDR2 SYDVKM. This CDR3 spans 14 amino acids. Trimming took off 7 bases at V and 2 bases at J, with 15 bases between the two ends.

The sample holds one count of this clone. The V and J genes are TRBV7-6 and TRBJ2-1, with D perhaps TRBD2 (5 bases). This CDR3 comprises 14 residues. Trimming removed 5 bases from V and 3 bases from J, with 11 bases in between. Per germline, CDR1 SGHVS and CDR2 FNYEAQ. CDR3 amino acids: CASSRTGVYNEQFF. The CDR3 coding sequence is TGTGCCAGCAGCAGGACCGGGGTCTACAATGAGCAGTTCTTC.

The genes are TRBV6-5 and TRBJ2-7; the match to TRBD1 covers 10 bases. Germline V gene sequence: CDR1 MNHEY, CDR2 SVGAGI. The CDR3 covers 15 residues. The junction had 13 bases not matched to a gene; V was cut back by 5 bases and J by 9 bases. In DNA form, the CDR3 reads TGTGCCAGCAGTCGACCCGGGACAGGGGTTTCAGGGCAGTACTTC. It yields the protein CASSRPGTGVSGQYF.

CDR3 region: CAEPDTEAFF. CDR3 in DNA: TGTGCCGAGCCGGACACTGAAGCTTTCTTT. The chain is built from TRBV6-5 and TRBJ1-1; no definite D call. CDR3 length equals 10 residues. CDR1 is MNHEY, CDR2 SVGAGI, per germline. The V and J ends lost 11 bases and 3 bases respectively, with 7 bases between them.

V usage is TRBV27 and J usage is TRBJ2-3, with unresolved D. The CDR3 is made up of 14 amino acids. V was cut by 2 bases and J by 0 bases, with 6 bases left in between. The germline CDR1 and CDR2 sequences are MNHEY and SMNVEV (reference sequence). The CDR3 loop is CASSLPQSTDTQYF. CDR3 DNA: TGTGCCAGCAGTTTACCCCAAAGCACAGATACGCAGTATTTT.

This clone appeared a few times. The rearrangement uses TRBV19 and TRBJ1-2; 7 bases agree with TRBD1. The germline V gene has CDR1 LNHDA and CDR2 SQIVND (reference sequence). The CDR3 spans 13 residues. Trimming at V came to 6 bases and at J to 2 bases, leaving 3 bases not matched to a gene. CDR3 sequence (DNA): TGTGCCAGTAGGCAACAGGGGAACTATGGCTACACCTTC. Protein sequence: CASRQQGNYGYTF.

The rearrangement links TRBV4-2 to TRBJ1-1, with D maybe TRBD1 (6 bases). CDR1 is LGHNA, CDR2 YNFKEQ, per germline. The length of the CDR3 is 17 residues. Trimming removed 0 bases from V and 4 bases from J, with 18 bases in between. The CDR3 coding sequence is TGTGCCAGCAGCCAAGAATTTAGGAGGGGGGGTTCCACTGAAGCTTTCTTT. It specifies CASSQEFRRGGSTEAFF.

The chain couples TRBV6-1 to TRBJ1-2; 8 nucleotides line up with TRBD1. The CDR3 runs to 13 residues. With V trimmed by 6 bases and J by 6 bases, 6 bases remained unmatched. Germline lookup yields CDR1 MNHNS and CDR2 SASEGT. The CDR3 bases are TGTGCCAGCAGGGGACAGGTTTATAATGGCTACACCTTC. Translation gives CASRGQVYNGYTF.

V is TRBV18 and J is TRBJ2-2; 7 bases align to TRBD2. Trimming cost V 4 bases and J 4 bases; bases outside gene matches: 6. This CDR3 is built from 15 residues. Germline CDR1 KGHSH, CDR2 LQKENI. The CDR3 loop is CASSLQTSRTGELFF. The CDR3 bases are TGTGCCAGCTCACTTCAGACTAGCCGCACCGGGGAGCTGTTTTTT.

This rearrangement joins TRBV27 to TRBJ2-2, with TRBD1 as a possible D gene (6 bases). The CDR3 length is 12 residues. V was trimmed by 5 bases and J by 7 bases, leaving 8 bases between them. Germline V CDR1 and CDR2: MNHEY, SMNVEV (reference sequence). The CDR3 DNA reads TGTGCCAGCAGTGTGACAGGCGGGGAGCTGTTTTTT. This translates into CASSVTGGELFF.

This clone was observed a single time. The genes are TRBV27 and TRBJ2-1, with 9 positions matching TRBD2. Germline V lookup: CDR1 MNHEY, CDR2 SMNVEV (reference sequence). The CDR3 has 16 amino acids. V lost 5 bases, J lost 4 bases, and 9 bases stayed unmatched. In DNA form, the CDR3 reads TGTGCCAGCAGTCTCCCTGCGGGAGGGGGGTACAATGAGCAGTTCTTC. Amino acids: CASSLPAGGGYNEQFF.

The chain is built from TRBV30 and TRBJ2-3; 9 bases line up with TRBD1. In germline, CDR1 is GTSNPN, CDR2 SVGIG (reference sequence). After removal of 2 bases from V and 3 bases from J, the junction contained 3 bases not matched to a gene. The CDR3 has 14 amino acids. This chain's CDR3 is CAWSWGQGTDTQYF. Written as DNA, the CDR3 is TGTGCCTGGAGTTGGGGACAGGGAACAGATACGCAGTATTTT.